The present TCR beta chain was sequenced within a study of blood T cells in healthy people across ages (dated by TCRdb to between 2014 and 2017). In terms of the full investigation: In model experiments, roughly one uniquely barcoded TCR beta cDNA molecule per two T cells was captured by template switching. Two additional independent replicas of 1 million unique cDNA reads from the same blood draw were analyzed for two donors (one aged 18 to 29 and one aged 80 or older). The study measured age-related changes in TCR beta repertoire diversity using deep sequencing normalized with unique cDNA molecular identifiers. Four age groups were formed from the donors: young (average roughly 15 years), middle-aged (approximately 39), aged (over 55) and long-lived (roughly 81).

This clonotype was seen a handful of times. The antigen it recognizes is unknown. One junction end disagrees with the germline gene, perhaps due to a read error. The study at large found these results: The CMV infection status of donors was not known, potentially confounding age-related changes in expanded clonotypes. As age increased, observed TCR beta diversity per million T cells dropped in a roughly linear way, and a significant reduction was already evident by age about 40. Since profiling was done on bulk unsorted PBMCs, naive and antigen-experienced compartments could not be conclusively compared. Total diversity estimates from one million sequenced T cells were considered lower bounds and underestimates. The long-lived group showed more naive CD4+ T cells, fewer expanded clones and increased TCR diversity than the aged group, suggesting age selection. A strong correlation was found between observed TCR beta diversity and the percentage of naive T cells measured by flow cytometry.

Library preparation used 5' RACE. The instrument was an Illumina HiSeq 2500. A second 7 to 11 cycle PCR used a sample-barcoded 5' primer and a J-beta primer mix. A template-switch 5' adaptor carrying 12 random nucleotides introduced a unique molecular identifier onto each TCR beta cDNA molecule. Each sample yielded at least 2.5 million CDR3-containing paired-end reads. First-strand cDNA was synthesized from all RNA with the Mint cDNA synthesis kit, primed by a TRBC-specific oligonucleotide. After uracil-DNA glycosylase treatment, a first 18-cycle PCR used universal primers M1SS and BC2_uni_R on all cDNA. As for the authors' bioinformatics: Normalization of each sample was performed by random selection of 1 million high-quality reads, each carrying a distinct molecular identifier. Instead of being binned into consensus sequences, reads that shared molecular identifiers were thrown out. MiTCR, run with a Q25 quality threshold and the strictest error-elimination algorithm, handled CDR3 identification, clonotype clustering and error correction. Lower-bound total TCR beta diversity was estimated with a nonparametric unseen species model using Euler transformation. The public reads were reanalyzed by TCRdb: fastp trimming at Q25, MiXCR alignment, in-frame beta chains only. Every entry covers one CDR3 protein and lists the most common genes and DNA from its rows. In this record, the V and J calls reflect TCRdb's handling and not the investigators' own analysis. This sample gives 540,000 or so distinct CDR3 sequences in total; under 30% of them show up just once. Roughly 9% of the sample goes to the ten largest clones.

Including the terminal cysteine and phenylalanine, the CDR3 comprises 18 residues. Here the CDR3 DNA is all that survives: 54 bases in frame from base 1. According to the germline V gene (reference sequence), CDR1 reads MNHEY and CDR2 reads SMNVEV. Systemically healthy Caucasian individuals from Russia, 39 in total and aged 6 to 90 years, were included as donors. Approximately 11 milliliters of peripheral blood were drawn from each donor into EDTA-treated Vacutainer tubes. Ficoll-Paque density-gradient centrifugation was used to isolate PBMCs, with at least 6 million obtained per sample. Trizol reagent was used to extract total RNA from the PBMCs, yielding at least 6 micrograms per sample. The percentages of naive CD45RAhigh/CD27high T cells were determined by flow cytometry on a PBMC aliquot from every donor. These data are also associated with another study on T cells of mothers and their children. Per the second study: Nine systemically healthy Caucasian individuals served as donors, namely three mothers together with their six children. cDNA synthesis consumed the entire amount of extracted RNA, loaded at approximately 1.5 ug RNA in each 15 ul reaction. In the second PCR, the M1S primer introduced both the sample barcodes and 2-4 random nucleotides. Each mother yielded over 9 million TCR beta CDR3 reads and each child 2.5 million to 3 million reads. Thymic selection similarly shapes TCR recombination output in related and unrelated pairs, with minor effect from inherited differences. Normalized repertoire overlap in related mother-child pairs was always slightly higher than in unrelated mother-child pairs, but the difference was never significant. No persistent microchimeric T cell clones were found, with a detection sensitivity of approximately 100 clones per million clonotypes. The study used deep NGS to compare TCR beta repertoires of mothers and children, seeking features distinguishing related mother-child pairs from unrelated individuals. On average, the children were approximately 11 +/- 4 years old, while the mothers were approximately 41 +/- 4 years old. Libraries were sequenced on Illumina HiSeq 2000 with 100+100 nt paired-end reads after adapter ligation with NEBNext reagents. To avoid cross-contamination, the mother libraries and the child libraries were prepared a month apart and sequenced in separate runs. Each donor had between roughly 500,000 and 2,100,000 distinct TCR beta clonotypes identified. Naive TCR beta clonotypes were estimated from low-frequency clonotypes matched to each donor's FACS-determined naive share, without sorting.

Sequencing input: blood. The chain was built from TRBV27 and TRBJ2-3; 11 bases in the middle match TRBD2. The source is a boy younger than 18 in good health. The CDR3 region has the sequence CASRGNPVGTSGTDTQCF. The nucleotides read TGTGCCAGCAGGGGGAATCCAGTCGGGACTAGCGGCACAGATACGCAGTGTTTT.